This TCR beta chain was identified during a study of control samples from healthy donors and cancer patients. Profiling relied on immunoSEQ multiplex PCR, and the TCRdb table lists in-frame clones only, not all of them. The sample gives around 250,000 clones, about four fifths of which show up once; 13% is in the top ten. CDR3 length: 13 amino acids. Germline CDR1 WNHNN, CDR2 SYGVQD (reference sequence). Trimming removed 4 bases from V and 6 bases from J, with 13 bases in between. The rearrangement uses TRBV10-1 and TRBJ2-7; the D call may be TRBD1 or TRBD2 (5 bases each). The sample taken for sequencing was PBMCs. The receptor's source is a woman between 55 and 75 years old with lung cancer. The CDR3 DNA sequence: TGCGCCAGCAGTGGAACGGGGCGTGGCGAGCAGTACTTC. This translates into CASSGTGRGEQYF.